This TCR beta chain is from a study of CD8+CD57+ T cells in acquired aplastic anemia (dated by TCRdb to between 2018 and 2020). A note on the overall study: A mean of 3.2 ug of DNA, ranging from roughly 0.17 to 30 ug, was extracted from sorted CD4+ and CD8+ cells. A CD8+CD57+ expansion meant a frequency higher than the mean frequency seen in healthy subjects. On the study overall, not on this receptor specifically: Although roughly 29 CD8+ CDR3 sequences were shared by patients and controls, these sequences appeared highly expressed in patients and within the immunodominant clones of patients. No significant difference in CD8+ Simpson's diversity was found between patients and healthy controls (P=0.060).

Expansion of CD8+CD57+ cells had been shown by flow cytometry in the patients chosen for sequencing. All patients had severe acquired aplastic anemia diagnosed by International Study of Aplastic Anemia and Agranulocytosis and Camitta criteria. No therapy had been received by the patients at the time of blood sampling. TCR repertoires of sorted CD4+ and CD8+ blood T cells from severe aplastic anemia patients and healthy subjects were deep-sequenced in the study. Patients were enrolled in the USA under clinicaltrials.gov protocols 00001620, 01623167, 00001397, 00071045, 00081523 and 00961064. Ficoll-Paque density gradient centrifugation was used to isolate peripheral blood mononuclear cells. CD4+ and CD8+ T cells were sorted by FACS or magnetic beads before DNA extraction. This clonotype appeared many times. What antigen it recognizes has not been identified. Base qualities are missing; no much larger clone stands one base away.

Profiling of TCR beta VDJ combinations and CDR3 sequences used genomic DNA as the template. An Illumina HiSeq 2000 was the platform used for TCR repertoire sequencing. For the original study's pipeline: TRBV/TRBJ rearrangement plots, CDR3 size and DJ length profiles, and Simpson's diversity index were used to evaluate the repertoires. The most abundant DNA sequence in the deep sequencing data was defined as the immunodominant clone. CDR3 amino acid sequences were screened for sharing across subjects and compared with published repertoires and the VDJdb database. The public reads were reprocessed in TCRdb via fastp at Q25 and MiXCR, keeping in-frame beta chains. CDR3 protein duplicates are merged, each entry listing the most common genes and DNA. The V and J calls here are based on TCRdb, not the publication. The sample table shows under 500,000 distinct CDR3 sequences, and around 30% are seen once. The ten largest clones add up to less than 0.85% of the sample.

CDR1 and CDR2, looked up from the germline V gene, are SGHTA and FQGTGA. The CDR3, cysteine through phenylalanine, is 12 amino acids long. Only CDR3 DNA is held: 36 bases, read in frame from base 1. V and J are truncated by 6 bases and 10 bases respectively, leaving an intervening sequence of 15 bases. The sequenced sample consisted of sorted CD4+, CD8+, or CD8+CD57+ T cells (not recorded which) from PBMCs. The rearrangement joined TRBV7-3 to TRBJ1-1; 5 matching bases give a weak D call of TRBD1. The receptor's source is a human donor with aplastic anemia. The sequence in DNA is TGTGCCAGCAGGGGAGGGGACGTCGGAGCTTTCTTT. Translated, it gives CASRGGDVGAFF.